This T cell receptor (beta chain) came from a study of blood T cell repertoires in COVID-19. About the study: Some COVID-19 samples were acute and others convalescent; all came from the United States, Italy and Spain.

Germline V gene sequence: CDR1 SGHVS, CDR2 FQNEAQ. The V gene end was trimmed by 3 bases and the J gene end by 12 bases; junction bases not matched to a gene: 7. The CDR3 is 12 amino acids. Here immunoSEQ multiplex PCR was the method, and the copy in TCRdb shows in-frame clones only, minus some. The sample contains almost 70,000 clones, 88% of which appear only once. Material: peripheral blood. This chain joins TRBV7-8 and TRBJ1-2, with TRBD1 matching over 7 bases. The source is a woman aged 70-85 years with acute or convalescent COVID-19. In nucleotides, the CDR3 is TGTGCCAGCAGCTTTGCCGACAGGGCTCACACCTTC. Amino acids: CASSFADRAHTF.